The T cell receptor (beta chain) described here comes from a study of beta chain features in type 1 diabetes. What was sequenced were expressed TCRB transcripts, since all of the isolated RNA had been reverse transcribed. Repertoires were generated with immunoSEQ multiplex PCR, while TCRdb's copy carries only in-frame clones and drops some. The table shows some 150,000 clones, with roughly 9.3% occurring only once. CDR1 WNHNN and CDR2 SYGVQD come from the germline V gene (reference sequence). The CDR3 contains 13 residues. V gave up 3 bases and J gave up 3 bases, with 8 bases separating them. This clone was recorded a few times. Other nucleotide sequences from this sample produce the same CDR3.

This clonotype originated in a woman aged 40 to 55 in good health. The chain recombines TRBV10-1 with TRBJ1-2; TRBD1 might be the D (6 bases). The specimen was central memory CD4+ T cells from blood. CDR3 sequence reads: CASSDYRDYGYTF. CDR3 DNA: TGCGCCAGCAGTGACTACAGGGACTATGGCTACACCTTC.